Each of the 6 T cell receptor beta chains below was sequenced from the same sample in a study of shared clonotypes between healthy human individuals. Sequencing used immunoSEQ multiplex PCR; TCRdb keeps in-frame clones, though not all of them. The data show about 2 million clones, with around 95% seen just once and about 0.13% held by the top ten. The sequencing sample was made of naive CD4+ T cells sorted from blood. The subset: CD45RA+ positively selected. The receptors were sampled from a man between 18 and 29 years old in good health.

The V call is TRBV7-2, the J call TRBJ1-1, with D tentatively TRBD1 (5 bases). Trimming shortened V by 5 bases and J by 7 bases, and 14 bases separated the two germline ends. This CDR3 contains 13 residues. Per the germline V gene, CDR1 is SGHTA and CDR2 is FQGNSA. The CDR3 DNA reads as TGTGCCAGCAGCCGGACATTCTCGAGTGAAGCTTTCTTT. This codes for CASSRTFSSEAFF. The whole variable domain, filled in from reference TRBV7-2 and TRBJ1-1, reads GAGVSQSPSNKVTEKGKDVELRCDPISGHTALYWYRQSLGQGLEFLIYFQGNSAPDKSGLPSDRFSAERTGGSVSTLTIQRTQQEDSAVYLCASSRTFSSEAFFGQGTRLTVV.

This rearrangement joins TRBV19 to TRBJ1-1; no clear D gene. This CDR3 is built from 13 residues. Germline V CDR1 and CDR2: LNHDA, SQIVND (reference sequence). Trimming left V 6 bases short and J 1 base short, with 9 bases between. CDR3 region: CASRRTENTEAFF. The CDR3 DNA reads as TGTGCCAGTAGACGGACGGAGAACACTGAAGCTTTCTTT.

The chain employs TRBV29-1 and TRBJ1-2; D might be TRBD1 (5 bases). The CDR3 is made up of 14 amino acids. Trimming removed 4 bases at V and 4 bases at J, with 16 bases between. CDR1 is SQVTM, CDR2 ANQGSEA, per germline. CDR3 nucleotide sequence: TGCAGCGTTGCGGGGACCCAGGGTGTCTATGGCTACACCTTC. It is translated as CSVAGTQGVYGYTF.

This chain links TRBV13 with TRBJ1-1; tentative D call: TRBD1 (6 bases). In germline, CDR1 is PRHDT, CDR2 FYEKMQ (reference sequence). The CDR3 contains 16 residues. The V and J ends lost 8 bases and 0 bases respectively, with 19 bases between them. CDR3 region: CASLPPAGTMNTEAFF. The DNA for the CDR3 is TGTGCCAGCCTTCCCCCCGCCGGGACAATGAACACTGAAGCTTTCTTT.

This chain links TRBV18 with TRBJ2-1; D perhaps matches TRBD1 (5 bases). Germline CDR1 reads KGHSH; CDR2 reads LQKENI. The CDR3 spans 13 residues. The ends were cut back, 2 bases at V and 6 bases at J, with 8 bases in the middle. CDR3: CASSPFDSNEQFF. The CDR3 region has the DNA TGTGCCAGCTCACCATTCGACAGCAATGAGCAGTTCTTC.

Remarks on this clone: Given a much more abundant clone one base away, this may be a read error. This sample also contains other DNA sequences that code for the same CDR3. V and J are TRBV15 and TRBJ1-5; D is ambiguous. CDR3 length equals 13 residues. V shed 8 bases and J shed 1 base, with 9 bases lying between them. The V gene's germline CDR1 is LNHNV and CDR2 YYDKDF (reference sequence). In nucleotides, the CDR3 is TGTGCCACCGGCTTGGAGAGCAATCAGCCCCAGCATTTT. This gives the protein CATGLESNQPQHF.